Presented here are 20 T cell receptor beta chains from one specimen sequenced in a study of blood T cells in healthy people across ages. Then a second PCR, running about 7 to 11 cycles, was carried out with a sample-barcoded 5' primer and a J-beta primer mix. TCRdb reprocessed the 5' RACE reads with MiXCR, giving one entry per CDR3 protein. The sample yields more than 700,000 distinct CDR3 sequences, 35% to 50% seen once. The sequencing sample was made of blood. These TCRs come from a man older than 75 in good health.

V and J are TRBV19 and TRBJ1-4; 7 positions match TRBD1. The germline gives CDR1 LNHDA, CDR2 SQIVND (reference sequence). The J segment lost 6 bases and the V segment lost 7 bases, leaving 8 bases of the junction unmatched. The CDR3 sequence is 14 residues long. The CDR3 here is CASTWTGGDEKLFF. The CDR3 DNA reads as TGTGCCAGTACCTGGACAGGTGGCGATGAAAAACTGTTTTTT.

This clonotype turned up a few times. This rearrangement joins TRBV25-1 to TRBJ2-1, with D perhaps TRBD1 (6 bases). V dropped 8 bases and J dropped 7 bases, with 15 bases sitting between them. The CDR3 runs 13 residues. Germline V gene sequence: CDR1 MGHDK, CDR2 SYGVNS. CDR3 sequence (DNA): TGTGCCAGCCGATCAGGGACACAGAATGAGCAGTTCTTC. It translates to CASRSGTQNEQFF.

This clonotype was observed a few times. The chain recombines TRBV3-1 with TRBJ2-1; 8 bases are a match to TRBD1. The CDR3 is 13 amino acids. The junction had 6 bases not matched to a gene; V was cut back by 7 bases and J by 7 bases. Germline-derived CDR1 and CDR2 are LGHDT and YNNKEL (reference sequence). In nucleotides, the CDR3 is TGTGCCAGCACCGACAGGGGAAGGAATGAGCAGTTCTTC. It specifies CASTDRGRNEQFF.

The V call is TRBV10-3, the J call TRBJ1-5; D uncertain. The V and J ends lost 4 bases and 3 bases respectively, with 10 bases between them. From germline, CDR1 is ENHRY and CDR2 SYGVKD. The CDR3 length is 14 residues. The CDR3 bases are TGTGCCATCAGTGCCGATCGTAACAATCAGCCCCAGCATTTT. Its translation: CAISADRNNQPQHF.

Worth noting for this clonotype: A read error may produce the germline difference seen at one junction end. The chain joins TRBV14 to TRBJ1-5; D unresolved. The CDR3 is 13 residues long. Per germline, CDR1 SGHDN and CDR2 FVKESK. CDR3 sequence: CASSKEWNQPQHF. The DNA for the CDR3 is TGTGCCAGCAGCAAAGAGTGGAACCAGCCCCAGCATTTT.

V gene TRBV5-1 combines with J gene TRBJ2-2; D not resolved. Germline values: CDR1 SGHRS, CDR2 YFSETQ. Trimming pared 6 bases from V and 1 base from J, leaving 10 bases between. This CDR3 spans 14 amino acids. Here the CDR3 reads CASKELLNTGELFF. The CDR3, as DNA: TGCGCCAGCAAGGAACTCCTGAACACCGGGGAGCTGTTTTTT.

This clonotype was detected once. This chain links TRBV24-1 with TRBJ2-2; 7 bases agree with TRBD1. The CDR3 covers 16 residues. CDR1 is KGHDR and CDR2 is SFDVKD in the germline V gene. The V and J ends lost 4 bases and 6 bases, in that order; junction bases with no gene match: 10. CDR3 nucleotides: TGTGCCACCAGTGACCGGGACAGCGTTATCGCCGGGGAGCTGTTTTTT. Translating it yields CATSDRDSVIAGELFF.

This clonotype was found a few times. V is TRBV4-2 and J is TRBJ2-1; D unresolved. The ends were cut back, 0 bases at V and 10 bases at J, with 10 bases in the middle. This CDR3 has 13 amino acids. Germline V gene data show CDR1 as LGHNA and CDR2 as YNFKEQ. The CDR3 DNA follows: TGTGCCAGCAGCCAAGATAGGGTAGCAGAGCAGTTCTTC. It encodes CASSQDRVAEQFF.

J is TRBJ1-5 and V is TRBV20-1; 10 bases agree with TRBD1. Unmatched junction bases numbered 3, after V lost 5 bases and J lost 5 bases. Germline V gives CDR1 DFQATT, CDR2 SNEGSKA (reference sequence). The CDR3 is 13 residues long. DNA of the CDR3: TGCAGTGCTCAGACAGGGGGCTATCAGCCCCAGCATTTT. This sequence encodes CSAQTGGYQPQHF.

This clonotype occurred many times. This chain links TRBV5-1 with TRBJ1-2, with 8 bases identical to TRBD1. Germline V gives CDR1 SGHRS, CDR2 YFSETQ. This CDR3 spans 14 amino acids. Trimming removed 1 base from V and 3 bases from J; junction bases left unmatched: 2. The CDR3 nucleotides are TGCGCCAGCAGCTTGTCGACAGGGGACTATGGCTACACCTTC. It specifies CASSLSTGDYGYTF. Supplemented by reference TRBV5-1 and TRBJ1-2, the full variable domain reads KAGVTQTPRYLIKTRGQQVTLSCSPISGHRSVSWYQQTPGQGLQFLFEYFSETQRNKGNFPGRFSGRQFSNSRSEMNVSTLELGDSALYLCASSLSTGDYGYTFGSGTRLTVV.

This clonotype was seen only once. The CDR3 sequence is CASNYGRGAYGQYF. In nucleotides, the CDR3 is TGTGCCAGCAACTACGGCAGGGGGGCATACGGGCAGTACTTC. This rearrangement joins TRBV6-6 to TRBJ2-4, with TRBD1 as a possible D gene (7 bases). The germline V gene encodes CDR1 MNHNY and CDR2 SVGAGI (reference sequence). This CDR3 spans 14 amino acids. Trimming stripped 7 bases from V and 13 bases from J, with 23 bases between.

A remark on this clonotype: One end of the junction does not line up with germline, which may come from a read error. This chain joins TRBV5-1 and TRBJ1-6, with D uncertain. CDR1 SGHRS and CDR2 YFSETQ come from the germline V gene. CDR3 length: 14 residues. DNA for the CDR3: TGCGCCAACAGCCGCGAGGGATTTGATTCACCCCTCCACTTT. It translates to CANSREGFDSPLHF.

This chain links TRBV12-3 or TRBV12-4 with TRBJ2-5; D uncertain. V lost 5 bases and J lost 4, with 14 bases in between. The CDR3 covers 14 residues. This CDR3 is CASSVGGSSETQYF. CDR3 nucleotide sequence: TGTGCCAGCAGTGTAGGTGGCTCCTCAGAGACCCAGTACTTC.

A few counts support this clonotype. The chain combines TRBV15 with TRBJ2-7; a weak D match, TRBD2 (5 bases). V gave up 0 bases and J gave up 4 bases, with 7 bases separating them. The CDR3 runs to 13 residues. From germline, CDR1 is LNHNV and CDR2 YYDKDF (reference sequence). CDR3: CATSRDRRYEQYF. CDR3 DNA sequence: TGTGCCACCAGCAGAGATCGGAGGTACGAGCAGTACTTC.

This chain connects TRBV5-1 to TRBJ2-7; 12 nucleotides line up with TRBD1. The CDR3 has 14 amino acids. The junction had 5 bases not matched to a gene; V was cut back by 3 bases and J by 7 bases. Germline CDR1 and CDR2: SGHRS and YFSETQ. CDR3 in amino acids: CASSWDRGLLEQYF. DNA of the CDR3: TGCGCCAGCAGCTGGGACAGGGGGCTGTTGGAGCAGTACTTC.

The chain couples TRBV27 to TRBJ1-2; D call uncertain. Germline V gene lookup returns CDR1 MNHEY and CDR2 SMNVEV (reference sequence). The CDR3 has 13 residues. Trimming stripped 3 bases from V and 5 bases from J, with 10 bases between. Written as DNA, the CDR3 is TGTGCCAGCAGTTTTGGCAGGAGTTATGGCTACACCTTC. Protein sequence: CASSFGRSYGYTF.

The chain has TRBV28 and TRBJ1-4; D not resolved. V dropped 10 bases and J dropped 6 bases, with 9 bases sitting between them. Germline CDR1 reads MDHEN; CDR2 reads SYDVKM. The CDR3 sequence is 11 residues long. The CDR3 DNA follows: TGTGCCATCCAAGCCTATGAAAAACTGTTTTTT. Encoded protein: CAIQAYEKLFF.

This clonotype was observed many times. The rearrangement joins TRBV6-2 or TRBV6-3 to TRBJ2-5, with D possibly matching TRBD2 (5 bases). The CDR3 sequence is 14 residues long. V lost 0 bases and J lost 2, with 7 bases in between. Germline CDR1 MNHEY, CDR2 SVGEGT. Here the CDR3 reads CASSYSRRQETQYF. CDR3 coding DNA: TGTGCCAGCAGTTACTCCAGGAGGCAAGAGACCCAGTACTTC.

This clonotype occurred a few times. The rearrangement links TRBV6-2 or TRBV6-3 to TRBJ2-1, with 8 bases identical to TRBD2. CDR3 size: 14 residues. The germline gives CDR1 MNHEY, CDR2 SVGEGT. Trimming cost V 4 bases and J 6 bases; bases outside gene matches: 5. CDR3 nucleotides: TGTGCCAGCAGTTTCGGGGGGGGAAGCAATGAGCAGTTCTTC. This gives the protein CASSFGGGSNEQFF.

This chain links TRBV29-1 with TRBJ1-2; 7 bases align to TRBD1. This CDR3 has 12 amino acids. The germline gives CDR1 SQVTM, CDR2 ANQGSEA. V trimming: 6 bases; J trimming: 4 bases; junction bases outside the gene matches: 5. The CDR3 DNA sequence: TGCAGCGTAGCCGGGACAGTCTATGGCTACACCTTC. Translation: CSVAGTVYGYTF.